The 27 T cell receptor beta chains below were found in one sample sequenced in a study of blood T cell repertoires in COVID-19. The method was immunoSEQ multiplex PCR; TCRdb's version includes in-frame clones alone and lacks a portion of them. This table holds hundreds of thousands of clones, around nine tenths found once. The specimen was PBMCs or T cells enriched from blood (not recorded which). All receptors derive from a woman between 45 and 60 years old who had recovered from COVID-19.

This chain uses TRBV27 with TRBJ2-5; 10 nucleotides line up with TRBD2. The CDR3 loop spans 16 amino acids. The ends lost 2 bases at V and 1 base at J; junction bases unmatched: 4. Germline CDR1 is MNHEY and CDR2 is SMNVEV (reference sequence). The CDR3 region is CASSLLAGAFQETQYF. Written as DNA, the CDR3 is TGTGCCAGCAGTTTACTAGCGGGAGCTTTCCAAGAGACCCAGTACTTC.

The chain has TRBV20-1 and TRBJ2-2; TRBD2 matches 9 bases. Trimming removed 3 bases from V and 1 base from J; junction bases left unmatched: 15. Germline values: CDR1 DFQATT, CDR2 SNEGSKA (reference sequence). The CDR3 sequence is 19 residues long. The CDR3 spells CSASEGLADNYLNTGELFF. CDR3 nucleotide sequence: TGCAGTGCTAGTGAGGGACTAGCAGACAACTATTTGAACACCGGGGAGCTGTTTTTT.

The chain links TRBV18 to TRBJ1-2; 7 nucleotides agree with TRBD1. The CDR3 runs to 13 residues. Looked up from germline, CDR1 is KGHSH and CDR2 is LQKENI. With V trimmed by 0 bases and J by 10 bases, 5 bases remained unmatched. The CDR3 protein is CASSPPDRVTYTF. In nucleotides, the CDR3 is TGTGCCAGCTCACCACCTGACAGGGTGACCTACACCTTC.

The chain employs TRBV7-9 and TRBJ2-3, with D possibly being TRBD2 (6 bases). This CDR3 has 17 amino acids. The V and J ends lost 5 bases and 2 bases respectively, with 20 bases between them. Germline V lookup: CDR1 SEHNR, CDR2 FQNEAQ (reference sequence). CDR3 in DNA: TGTGCCAGCAGCCCTTTAGGGCTAGCGCATATCACAGATACGCAGTATTTT. It translates to CASSPLGLAHITDTQYF.

This sequence joins TRBV4-3 and TRBJ2-1; 7 nucleotides match TRBD2. V dropped 0 bases and J dropped 4; count of bases not matched to a gene: 9. The CDR3 loop spans 17 amino acids. In germline, CDR1 is LGHNA, CDR2 YSLEER. CDR3 bases: TGCGCCAGCAGCCAAGATCGGTCGCTAGCGGAGTACAATGAGCAGTTCTTC. Its protein is CASSQDRSLAEYNEQFF.

The V gene is TRBV20-1, the J gene TRBJ1-2; D unclear. The CDR3 covers 9 residues. Deletions cut 6 bases from V and 8 bases from J, with 7 bases between. Germline CDR1 DFQATT, CDR2 SNEGSKA (reference sequence). The CDR3 spells CSAHRGYTF. CDR3 nucleotide sequence: TGCAGTGCCCATCGGGGCTACACCTTC.

V usage is TRBV9 and J usage is TRBJ2-1; 8 bases match TRBD2. Germline CDR1 SGDLS, CDR2 YYNGEE. This CDR3 contains 15 residues. The J segment lost 4 bases and the V segment lost 0 bases, leaving 3 bases of the junction unmatched. The CDR3 nucleotides read TGTGCCAGCAGCGTAGCGGGAGGGGATTACAATGAGCAGTTCTTC. Its translation is CASSVAGGDYNEQFF.

In its sample, this clone was seen a few times. This rearrangement joins TRBV18 to TRBJ1-1, with 10 bases fitting TRBD1. Germline assignment: CDR1 KGHSH and CDR2 LQKENI. This CDR3 region has 17 residues. V lost 4 bases, J lost 4 bases, and 12 bases stayed unmatched. CDR3 sequence reads: CASSQDRGQGVGTEAFF. In nucleotides, the CDR3 is TGTGCCAGCTCACAAGACAGGGGGCAAGGGGTCGGCACTGAAGCTTTCTTT.

The rearrangement links TRBV5-1 to TRBJ2-3; D remains unclear. CDR1 is SGHRS, CDR2 YFSETQ, per germline. The CDR3 totals 13 residues. The V and J ends lost 5 bases and 0 bases respectively, with 7 bases between them. CDR3 in amino acids: CASRDTSTDTQYF. The CDR3, as DNA: TGCGCCAGCAGAGACACCAGCACAGATACGCAGTATTTT.

The rearrangement links TRBV27 to TRBJ1-6, with D perhaps matching TRBD1 (5 bases). Germline V gene lookup returns CDR1 MNHEY and CDR2 SMNVEV (reference sequence). Trimming left V 1 base short and J 5 bases short, with 12 bases between. The CDR3 has 16 amino acids. For the CDR3, the DNA is TGTGCCAGCAGTTTATTGGGAGGGGAGGATAATTCACCCCTCCACTTT. Amino acids: CASSLLGGEDNSPLHF.

The chain links TRBV18 to TRBJ2-5; D remains unclear. Germline CDR1 is KGHSH and CDR2 is LQKENI. The ends were cut back, 1 base at V and 1 base at J, with 4 bases in the middle. CDR3 length equals 13 residues. CDR3 sequence reads: CASSPQSQETQYF. The DNA of the CDR3 is TGTGCCAGCTCACCACAGAGCCAAGAGACCCAGTACTTC.

The chain combines TRBV7-9 with TRBJ1-5, with no clear D. Trimming stripped 4 bases from V and 7 bases from J, with 11 bases between. CDR1 and CDR2 from the germline V gene are SEHNR and FQNEAQ (reference sequence). The CDR3 extends over 13 amino acids. CDR3 region: CASSYGTNQPQHF. CDR3 bases: TGTGCCAGCAGCTACGGTACTAACCAGCCCCAGCATTTT. The full variable domain, its missing parts supplied by reference TRBV7-9 and TRBJ1-5, is DTGVSQNPRHKITKRGQNVTFRCDPISEHNRLYWYRQTLGQGPEFLTYFQNEAQLEKSRLLSDRFSAERPKGSFSTLEIQRTEQGDSAMYLCASSYGTNQPQHFGDGTRLSIL.

This chain joins TRBV28 and TRBJ2-5; D remains ambiguous. This CDR3 is built from 13 residues. V was trimmed by 1 base and J by 1 base, leaving 4 bases between them. Germline V CDR1 and CDR2: MDHEN, SYDVKM. CDR3 in DNA: TGTGCCAGCAGTTTATCTATCCAAGAGACCCAGTACTTC. The encoded protein is CASSLSIQETQYF.

This chain joins TRBV2 and TRBJ2-2, with 7 bases aligning to TRBD1. Unmatched junction bases numbered 5, after V lost 10 bases and J lost 0 bases. CDR3 length: 14 residues. From germline, CDR1 is SNHLY and CDR2 FYNNEI. Written as DNA, the CDR3 is TGTGCCACCGGGACAGACGCGAACACCGGGGAGCTGTTTTTT. Amino acid sequence: CATGTDANTGELFF.

The V and J genes are TRBV29-1 and TRBJ2-5, with D tentatively TRBD2 (5 bases). CDR1 is SQVTM and CDR2 is ANQGSEA in the germline V gene. The CDR3 sequence is 13 residues long. V was pared by 5 bases and J by 5 bases, with 15 bases between. DNA for the CDR3: TGCAGCGTTAGATGGGCTAGCTGGGAGACCCAGTACTTC. Amino acid sequence: CSVRWASWETQYF.

This clone was recorded only once. The rearrangement links TRBV7-9 to TRBJ2-7, with D maybe TRBD2 (5 bases). Germline-derived CDR1 and CDR2 are SEHNR and FQNEAQ (reference sequence). The CDR3 contains 15 residues. With 6 bases removed from V and 1 base from J, the gap between germline ends came to 16 bases. The CDR3 DNA reads TGTGCCAGCAGGTTGCTTCGGGAAGATTCCTACGAGCAGTACTTC. Translating gives CASRLLREDSYEQYF. Full variable domain (remainder filled in from reference TRBV7-9 and TRBJ2-7): DTGVSQNPRHKITKRGQNVTFRCDPISEHNRLYWYRQTLGQGPEFLTYFQNEAQLEKSRLLSDRFSAERPKGSFSTLEIQRTEQGDSAMYLCASRLLREDSYEQYFGPGTRLTVT.

V usage is TRBV30 and J usage is TRBJ1-6; TRBD1 matches 11 bases. CDR3 length: 19 amino acids. Losses at the gene ends were 7 bases for V and 5 bases for J; bases not matched to a gene: 19. Germline CDR1 and CDR2: GTSNPN and SVGIG (reference sequence). The CDR3 spells CASRRVRDRGFSNNSPLHF. DNA for the CDR3: TGTGCCTCTCGACGAGTCCGGGACAGGGGGTTTTCAAATAATTCACCCCTCCACTTT.

The chain employs TRBV5-1 and TRBJ1-2, with 12 bases fitting TRBD1. This CDR3 is 14 amino acids long. CDR1 is SGHRS, CDR2 YFSETQ, per germline. Trimming cost V 4 bases and J 8 bases; bases outside gene matches: 6. This chain's CDR3 is CASSRGQGAYGYTF. CDR3 bases: TGCGCCAGCAGCCGGGGACAGGGGGCATACGGCTACACCTTC.

The chain is built from TRBV2 and TRBJ2-1; D perhaps matches TRBD2 (6 bases). The V and J ends lost 8 bases and 2 bases respectively, with 13 bases between them. Germline lookup yields CDR1 SNHLY and CDR2 FYNNEI. The CDR3 is made up of 14 amino acids. The CDR3 sequence is CASAGGKPYNEQFF. The CDR3 DNA is TGTGCCAGCGCAGGCGGGAAGCCCTACAATGAGCAGTTCTTC.

This clone was seen more than once but under ten times. The chain uses TRBV5-1 and TRBJ1-1, with TRBD1 matching 10 bases. The CDR3 length is 12 residues. Trimming at V came to 7 bases and at J to 12 bases, leaving 9 bases not matched to a gene. From germline, CDR1 is SGHRS and CDR2 YFSETQ. The CDR3 loop reads CASGRTGGITFF. The CDR3 DNA is TGCGCCAGCGGACGGACAGGGGGTATAACTTTCTTT.

V is TRBV27 and J is TRBJ2-1; D remains unclear. V was shortened by 5 bases and J by 9 bases, with 11 bases between the two germline ends. The CDR3 totals 12 residues. Germline CDR1 and CDR2: MNHEY and SMNVEV (reference sequence). As DNA, the CDR3 is TGTGCCAGCAGTCCGTCGTTATCTGAGCAGTTCTTC. This encodes CASSPSLSEQFF.

The V gene is TRBV7-9, the J gene TRBJ1-1; D not certain. The germline V gene has CDR1 SEHNR and CDR2 FQNEAQ (reference sequence). V shed 10 bases and J shed 3 bases, with 21 bases lying between them. CDR3 size: 15 residues. CDR3 residues: CATRHSRVGDTEAFF. CDR3 DNA sequence: TGTGCCACCCGACATTCCCGGGTCGGGGACACTGAAGCTTTCTTT.

This chain connects TRBV5-5 to TRBJ1-6; the match to TRBD1 covers 7 bases. Germline CDR1 reads SGHKS; CDR2 reads YYEKEE (reference sequence). This CDR3 is built from 15 residues. The trim removed 5 bases at V and 8 bases at J, leaving 10 bases unmatched. The CDR3 loop reads CASSRSPGQYSPLHF. CDR3 nucleotide sequence: TGTGCCAGCAGTCGCTCTCCGGGACAGTATTCACCCCTCCACTTT.

In regard to this clone: One junction end does not reproduce the germline sequence, and a read error may be involved. J is TRBJ1-4 and V is TRBV18; TRBD1 matches 8 bases. Per the germline V gene, CDR1 is KGHSH and CDR2 is LQKENI. The CDR3 is 14 amino acids. The CDR3 is CASSPGQGSGVYLF. For the CDR3, the DNA is TGTGCCAGCTCACCCGGACAGGGCAGTGGGGTTTACCTCTTT.

V and J are TRBV5-1 and TRBJ2-3; 8 bases are shared with TRBD2. Germline assignment: CDR1 SGHRS and CDR2 YFSETQ. This CDR3 contains 14 residues. V trimming: 5 bases; J trimming: 1 base; junction bases outside the gene matches: 3. The CDR3 sequence is CASSQTSGTDTQYF. DNA for the CDR3: TGCGCCAGCAGTCAGACTAGCGGCACAGATACGCAGTATTTT.

V and J are TRBV9 and TRBJ1-4; perhaps TRBD1 as D (6 bases). The CDR3 is 16 residues long. Trimming pared 4 bases from V and 4 bases from J, leaving 17 bases between. Germline CDR1 is SGDLS and CDR2 is YYNGEE. The CDR3 coding sequence is TGTGCCAGCAGCTCCGGAGGGGGGGAGTTTAATGAAAAACTGTTTTTT. Its translation is CASSSGGGEFNEKLFF.

The genes are TRBV18 and TRBJ1-4; 10 bases match TRBD1. The CDR3 sequence is 14 residues long. Germline V CDR1 and CDR2: KGHSH, LQKENI. V lost 3 bases, J lost 14 bases, and 9 bases stayed unmatched. The CDR3 DNA follows: TGTGCCAGCTCACCCGGGACAGGGGAGGATGGGCTGTTTTTT. This encodes CASSPGTGEDGLFF.